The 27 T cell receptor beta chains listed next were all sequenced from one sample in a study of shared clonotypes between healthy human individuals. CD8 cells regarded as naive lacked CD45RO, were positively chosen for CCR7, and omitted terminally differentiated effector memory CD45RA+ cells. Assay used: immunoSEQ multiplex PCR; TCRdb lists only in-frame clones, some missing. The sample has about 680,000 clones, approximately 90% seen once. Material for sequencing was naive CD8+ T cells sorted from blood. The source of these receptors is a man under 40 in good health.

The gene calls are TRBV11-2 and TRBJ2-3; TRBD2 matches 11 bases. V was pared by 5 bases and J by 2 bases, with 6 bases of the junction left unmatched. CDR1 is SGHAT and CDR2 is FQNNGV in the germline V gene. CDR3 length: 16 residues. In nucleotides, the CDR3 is TGTGCCAGCAGCCAAAGACTAGCGGGAACCACAGATACGCAGTATTTT. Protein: CASSQRLAGTTDTQYF.

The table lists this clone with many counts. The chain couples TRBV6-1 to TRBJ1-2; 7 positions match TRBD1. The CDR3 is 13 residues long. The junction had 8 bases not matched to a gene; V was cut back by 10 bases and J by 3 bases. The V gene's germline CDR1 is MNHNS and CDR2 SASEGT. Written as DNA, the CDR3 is TGTGCCATCAAACAGGGGACGTACTATGGCTACACCTTC. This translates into CAIKQGTYYGYTF.

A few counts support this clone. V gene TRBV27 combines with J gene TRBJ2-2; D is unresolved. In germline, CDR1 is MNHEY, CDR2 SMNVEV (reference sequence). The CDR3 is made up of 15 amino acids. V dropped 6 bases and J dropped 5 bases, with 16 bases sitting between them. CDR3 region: CASRKRSTDTGELFF. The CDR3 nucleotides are TGTGCCAGCAGGAAACGATCGACGGATACCGGGGAGCTGTTTTTT.

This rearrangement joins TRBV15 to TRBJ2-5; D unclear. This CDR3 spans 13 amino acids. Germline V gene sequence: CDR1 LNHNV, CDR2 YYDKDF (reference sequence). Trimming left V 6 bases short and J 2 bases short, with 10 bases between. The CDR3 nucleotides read TGTGCCACCAGACAGACCGAACAAGAGACCCAGTACTTC. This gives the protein CATRQTEQETQYF.

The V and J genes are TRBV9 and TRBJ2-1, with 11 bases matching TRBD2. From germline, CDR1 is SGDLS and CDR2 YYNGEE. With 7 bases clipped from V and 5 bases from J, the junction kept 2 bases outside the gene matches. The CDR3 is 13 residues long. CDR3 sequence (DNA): TGTGCCAGCGGGACTAGCGGTAACAATGAGCAGTTCTTC. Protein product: CASGTSGNNEQFF.

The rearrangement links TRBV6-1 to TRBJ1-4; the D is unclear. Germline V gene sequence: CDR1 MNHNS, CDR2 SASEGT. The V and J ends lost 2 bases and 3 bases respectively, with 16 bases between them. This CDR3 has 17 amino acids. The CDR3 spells CASSEISARRPNEKLFF. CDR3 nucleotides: TGTGCCAGCAGTGAAATATCCGCTCGACGACCTAATGAAAAACTGTTTTTT.

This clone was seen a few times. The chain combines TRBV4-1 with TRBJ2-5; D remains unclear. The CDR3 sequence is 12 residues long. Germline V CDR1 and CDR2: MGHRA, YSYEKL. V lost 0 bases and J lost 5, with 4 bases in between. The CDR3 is CASSQDSETQYF. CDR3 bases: TGCGCCAGCAGCCAAGATTCCGAGACCCAGTACTTC.

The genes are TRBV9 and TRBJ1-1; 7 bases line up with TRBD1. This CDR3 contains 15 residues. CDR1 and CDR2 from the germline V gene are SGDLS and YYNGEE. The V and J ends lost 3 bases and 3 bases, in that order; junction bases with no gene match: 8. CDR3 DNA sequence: TGTGCCAGCAGCGAAGTAGGGACAGCTTACACTGAAGCTTTCTTT. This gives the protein CASSEVGTAYTEAFF.

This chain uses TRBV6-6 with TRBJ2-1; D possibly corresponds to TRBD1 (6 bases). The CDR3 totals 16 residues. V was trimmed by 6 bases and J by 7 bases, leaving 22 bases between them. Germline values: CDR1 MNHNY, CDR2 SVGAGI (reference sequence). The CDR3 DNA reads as TGTGCCAGCAGCCATCCCTTCTACAGGGACGGGAATGAGCAGTTCTTC. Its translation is CASSHPFYRDGNEQFF.

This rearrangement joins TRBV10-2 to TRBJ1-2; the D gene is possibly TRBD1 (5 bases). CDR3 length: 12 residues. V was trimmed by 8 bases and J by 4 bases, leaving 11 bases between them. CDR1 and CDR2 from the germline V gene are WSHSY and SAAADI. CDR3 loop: CASSDNVYGYTF. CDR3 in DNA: TGCGCCAGCTCGGACAACGTCTATGGCTACACCTTC.

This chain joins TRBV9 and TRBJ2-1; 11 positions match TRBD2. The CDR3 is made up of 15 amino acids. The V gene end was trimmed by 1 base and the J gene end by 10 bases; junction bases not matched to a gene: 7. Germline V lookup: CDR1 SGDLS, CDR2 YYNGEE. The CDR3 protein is CASSVLPGLAEEQFF. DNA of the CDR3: TGTGCCAGCAGCGTATTACCGGGACTAGCGGAGGAGCAGTTCTTC.

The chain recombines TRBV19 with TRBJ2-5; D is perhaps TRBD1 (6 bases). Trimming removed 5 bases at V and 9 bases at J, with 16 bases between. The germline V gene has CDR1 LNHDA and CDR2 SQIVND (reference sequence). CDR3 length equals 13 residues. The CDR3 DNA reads TGTGCCAGTAGTCCGACAGGCCCCGGGGCCCAGTACTTC. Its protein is CASSPTGPGAQYF. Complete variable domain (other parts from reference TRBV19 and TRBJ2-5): DGGITQSPKYLFRKEGQNVTLSCEQNLNHDAMYWYRQDPGQGLRLIYYSQIVNDFQKGDIAEGYSVSREKKESFPLTVTSAQKNPTAFYLCASSPTGPGAQYFGPGTRLLVL.

The CDR3 loop reads CASSGSGRGLEQYF. The CDR3 coding sequence is TGTGCCAGCAGCGGTAGCGGGAGAGGACTCGAGCAGTACTTC. The chain combines TRBV7-9 with TRBJ2-7; 9 bases line up with TRBD2. Trimming took 5 bases from V and 6 from J; bases not matched to a gene: 8. Germline CDR1 and CDR2: SEHNR and FQNEAQ (reference sequence). The CDR3 is made up of 14 amino acids.

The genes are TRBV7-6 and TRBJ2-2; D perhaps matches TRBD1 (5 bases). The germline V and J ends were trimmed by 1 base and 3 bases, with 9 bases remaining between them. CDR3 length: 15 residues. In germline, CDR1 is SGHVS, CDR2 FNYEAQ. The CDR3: CASSLEGSYTGELFF. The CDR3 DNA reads TGTGCCAGCAGCTTAGAGGGGTCGTACACCGGGGAGCTGTTTTTT. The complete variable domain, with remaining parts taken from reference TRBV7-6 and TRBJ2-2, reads GAGVSQSPRYKVTKRGQDVALRCDPISGHVSLYWYRQALGQGPEFLTYFNYEAQQDKSGLPNDRFSAERPEGSISTLTIQRTEQRDSAMYRCASSLEGSYTGELFFGEGSRLTVL.

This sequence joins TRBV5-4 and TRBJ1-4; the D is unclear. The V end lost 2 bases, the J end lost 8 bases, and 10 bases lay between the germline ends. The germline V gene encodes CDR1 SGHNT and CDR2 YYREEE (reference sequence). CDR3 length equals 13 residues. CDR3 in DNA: TGTGCCAGCAGCTTCCCCCAGGAAGAAAAACTGTTTTTT. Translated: CASSFPQEEKLFF. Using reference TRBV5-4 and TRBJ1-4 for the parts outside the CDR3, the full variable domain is ETGVTQSPTHLIKTRGQQVTLRCSSQSGHNTVSWYQQALGQGPQFIFQYYREEENGRGNFPPRFSGLQFPNYSSELNVNALELDDSALYLCASSFPQEEKLFFGSGTQLSVL.

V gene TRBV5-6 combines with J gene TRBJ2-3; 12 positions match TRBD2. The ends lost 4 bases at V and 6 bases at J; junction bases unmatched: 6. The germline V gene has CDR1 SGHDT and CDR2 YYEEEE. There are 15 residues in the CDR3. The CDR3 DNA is TGTGCCAGCAGCATGACTAGCGGGAGTACCGATACGCAGTATTTT. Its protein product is CASSMTSGSTDTQYF.

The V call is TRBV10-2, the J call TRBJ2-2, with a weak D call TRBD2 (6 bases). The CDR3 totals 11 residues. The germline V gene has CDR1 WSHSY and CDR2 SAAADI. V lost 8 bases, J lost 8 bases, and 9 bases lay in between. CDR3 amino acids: CASLEGGELFF. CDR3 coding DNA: TGCGCCAGCCTGGAGGGGGGGGAGCTGTTTTTT.

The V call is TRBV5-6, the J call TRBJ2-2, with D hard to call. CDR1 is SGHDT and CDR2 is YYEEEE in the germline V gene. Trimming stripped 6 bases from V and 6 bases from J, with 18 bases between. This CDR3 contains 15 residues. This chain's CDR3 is CASTFLRSGPGELFF. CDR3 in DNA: TGTGCCAGCACCTTCCTTCGCTCTGGGCCCGGGGAGCTGTTTTTT. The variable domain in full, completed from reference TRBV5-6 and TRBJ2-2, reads DAGVTQSPTHLIKTRGQQVTLRCSPKSGHDTVSWYQQALGQGPQFIFQYYEEEERQRGNFPDRFSGHQFPNYSSELNVNALLLGDSALYLCASTFLRSGPGELFFGEGSRLTVL.

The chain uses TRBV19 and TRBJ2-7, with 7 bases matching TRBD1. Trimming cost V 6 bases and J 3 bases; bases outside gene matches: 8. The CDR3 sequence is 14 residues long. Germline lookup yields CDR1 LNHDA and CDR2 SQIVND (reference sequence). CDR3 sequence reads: CASSLTGMNYEQYF. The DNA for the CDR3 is TGTGCCAGTAGCCTGACAGGGATGAACTACGAGCAGTACTTC.

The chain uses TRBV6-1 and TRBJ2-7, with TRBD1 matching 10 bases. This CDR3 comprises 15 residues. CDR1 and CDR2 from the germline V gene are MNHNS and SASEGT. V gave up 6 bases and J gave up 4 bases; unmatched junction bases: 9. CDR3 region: CASRRTSGQGYEQYF. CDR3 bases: TGTGCCAGCAGAAGAACTTCGGGACAGGGGTACGAGCAGTACTTC.

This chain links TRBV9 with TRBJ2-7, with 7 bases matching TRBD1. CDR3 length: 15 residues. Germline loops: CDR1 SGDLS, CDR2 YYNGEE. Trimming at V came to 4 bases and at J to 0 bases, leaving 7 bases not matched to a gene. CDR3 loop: CASSYDGTASYEQYF. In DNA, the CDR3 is TGTGCCAGCAGCTACGACGGGACAGCCTCCTACGAGCAGTACTTC.

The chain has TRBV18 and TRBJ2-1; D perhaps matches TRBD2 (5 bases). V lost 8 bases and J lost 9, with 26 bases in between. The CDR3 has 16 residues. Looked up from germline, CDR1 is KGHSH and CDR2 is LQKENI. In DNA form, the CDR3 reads TGTGCCAGCCTCACCATAAGGGATGCACTGGCGGGTGAGCAGTTCTTC. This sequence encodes CASLTIRDALAGEQFF.

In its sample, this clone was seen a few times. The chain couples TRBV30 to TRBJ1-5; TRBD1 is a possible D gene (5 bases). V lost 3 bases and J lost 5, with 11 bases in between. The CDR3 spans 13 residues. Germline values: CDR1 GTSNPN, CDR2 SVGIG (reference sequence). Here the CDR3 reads CAWSPLGHQPQHF. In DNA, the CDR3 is TGTGCCTGGAGCCCATTGGGGCATCAGCCCCAGCATTTT.

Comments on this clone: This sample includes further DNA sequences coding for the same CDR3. For the CDR3, the DNA is TGCGCCAGCAGCCCCCGGACAGTCCAAGAGACCCAGTACTTC. This translates into CASSPRTVQETQYF. The rearrangement links TRBV5-1 to TRBJ2-5, with D tentatively TRBD1 (6 bases). The CDR3 has 14 residues. V was cut by 4 bases and J by 1 base, with 11 bases left in between. Germline CDR1 SGHRS, CDR2 YFSETQ.

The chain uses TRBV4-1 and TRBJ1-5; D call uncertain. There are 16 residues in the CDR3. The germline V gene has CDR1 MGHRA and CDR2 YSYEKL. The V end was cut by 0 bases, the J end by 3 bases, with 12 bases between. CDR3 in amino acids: CASSQEPVGPNQPQHF. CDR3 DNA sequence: TGCGCCAGCAGCCAAGAGCCGGTGGGTCCCAATCAGCCCCAGCATTTT.

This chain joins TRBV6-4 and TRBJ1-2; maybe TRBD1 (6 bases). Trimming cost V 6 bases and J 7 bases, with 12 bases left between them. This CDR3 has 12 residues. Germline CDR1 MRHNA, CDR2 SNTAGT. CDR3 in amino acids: CASSAGTSGYTF. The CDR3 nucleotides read TGTGCCAGCAGCGCCGGGACAAGTGGCTACACCTTC.

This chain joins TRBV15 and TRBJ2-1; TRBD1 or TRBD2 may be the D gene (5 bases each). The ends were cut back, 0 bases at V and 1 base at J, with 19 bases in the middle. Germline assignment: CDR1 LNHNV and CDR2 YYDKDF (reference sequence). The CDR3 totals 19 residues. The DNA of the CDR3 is TGTGCCACCAGCAGAGATAGAGCTCCCGGGGCAGGATCCTACAATGAGCAGTTCTTC. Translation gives CATSRDRAPGAGSYNEQFF.